These 25 T cell receptor beta chains originate from one sample sequenced in a study of human T cells and chemical hapten exposure. Each CDR3 protein gets one entry after TCRdb re-called the RACE reads with MiXCR. The sample lists tens of thousands of distinct CDR3 sequences, 10% to 15% occurring once. Time point of the sample: patch test 1, 2 weeks after DPC sensitization. Treatment indicated: therapeutic diphenylcyclopropenone sensitization with weekly scalp DPC. This material consisted of whole blood, taken in connection with sensitization to the hapten diphenylcyclopropenone (DPC). These TCRs come from a woman aged 60 to 75 with alopecia areata. Some clones in this sample may be carry-over from other donors' samples.

This clonotype was counted between two and nine times. The chain joins TRBV7-2 to TRBJ1-5, with D possibly matching TRBD1 (6 bases). CDR1 is SGHTA and CDR2 is FQGNSA in the germline V gene. This CDR3 is 16 amino acids long. Deletions cut 5 bases from V and 5 bases from J, with 19 bases between. CDR3 loop: CASSPQLGRGDQPQHF. For the CDR3, the DNA is TGTGCCAGCAGCCCCCAATTAGGCAGGGGTGATCAGCCCCAGCATTTT.

V gene TRBV10-3 combines with J gene TRBJ1-5, with TRBD1 matching 9 bases. V lost 0 bases, J lost 0 bases, and 9 bases stayed unmatched. CDR3 length: 19 residues. Per germline, CDR1 ENHRY and CDR2 SYGVKD. CDR3 in amino acids: CAISESRDRDGGSNQPQHF. Written as DNA, the CDR3 is TGTGCCATCAGTGAGTCCCGGGACAGGGACGGGGGTAGCAATCAGCCCCAGCATTTT.

This clonotype was observed a few times. This sequence joins TRBV10-1 and TRBJ2-1, with D tentatively TRBD1 (5 bases). This CDR3 comprises 13 residues. Germline values: CDR1 WNHNN, CDR2 SYGVQD (reference sequence). V was trimmed by 3 bases and J by 4 bases, leaving 7 bases between them. The CDR3 DNA sequence: TGCGCCAGCAGTGAATACAGGTACAATGAGCAGTTCTTC. Its translation is CASSEYRYNEQFF.

The chain is built from TRBV5-5 and TRBJ2-1, with a tentative D call TRBD2 (5 bases). CDR3 size: 15 residues. The V end was cut by 1 base, the J end by 0 bases, with 8 bases between. Per germline, CDR1 SGHKS and CDR2 YYEKEE (reference sequence). Here the CDR3 reads CASSLPGSSYNEQFF. In nucleotides, the CDR3 is TGTGCCAGCAGCTTGCCGGGGAGCTCCTACAATGAGCAGTTCTTC.

This clonotype was detected many times. V gene TRBV6-1 combines with J gene TRBJ2-2; TRBD1 matches at 8 bases. Germline CDR1 is MNHNS and CDR2 is SASEGT. The CDR3 totals 14 residues. Trimming took 5 bases from V and 7 from J; bases not matched to a gene: 6. The CDR3 coding sequence is TGTGCCAGCAGTCCGAGAGACAGGGGCGGGGAGCTGTTTTTT. Protein: CASSPRDRGGELFF.

This clonotype was seen many times. In DNA, the CDR3 is TGTGCCAGCAGCCAAGTCCCTCGACAGGGGCTGAGGGCCTACGAGCAGTACTTC. Translated, it gives CASSQVPRQGLRAYEQYF. The chain couples TRBV3-1 to TRBJ2-7; TRBD1 matches 8 bases. With 1 base clipped from V and 2 bases from J, the junction kept 13 bases outside the gene matches. The length of the CDR3 is 18 residues. Per the germline V gene, CDR1 is LGHDT and CDR2 is YNNKEL (reference sequence).

This clonotype was found many times. The chain uses TRBV6-4 and TRBJ2-3; 11 bases fit TRBD2. This CDR3 is 15 amino acids long. V gave up 8 bases and J gave up 2 bases; unmatched junction bases: 6. Germline V gene data show CDR1 as MRHNA and CDR2 as SNTAGT. The CDR3 is CASAGSGGATDTQYF. The CDR3 DNA sequence: TGTGCCAGCGCCGGTAGCGGGGGGGCCACAGATACGCAGTATTTT.

This sequence joins TRBV15 and TRBJ1-2; unclear D gene. The germline CDR1 and CDR2 sequences are LNHNV and YYDKDF (reference sequence). Trimming shortened V by 0 bases and J by 6 bases, and 11 bases separated the two germline ends. The CDR3 totals 14 residues. CDR3 bases: TGTGCCACCAGCAGAGATAAATGGGCTGATGGCTACACCTTC. Translating gives CATSRDKWADGYTF.

V and J are TRBV9 and TRBJ1-5; D may be TRBD1 (6 bases). Germline assignment: CDR1 SGDLS and CDR2 YYNGEE. Trimming pared 0 bases from V and 11 bases from J, leaving 15 bases between. The CDR3 sequence is 14 residues long. CDR3 sequence: CASSVDLQGRTQHF. In nucleotides, the CDR3 is TGTGCCAGCAGCGTAGATCTACAGGGACGTACCCAGCATTTT.

The chain links TRBV7-9 to TRBJ1-4, with 7 bases that match TRBD1. V trimming: 5 bases; J trimming: 7 bases; junction bases outside the gene matches: 7. This CDR3 is 14 amino acids long. Germline lookup yields CDR1 SEHNR and CDR2 FQNEAQ (reference sequence). CDR3 in amino acids: CASSKQGSGEKLFF. The CDR3, as DNA: TGTGCCAGCAGCAAACAGGGGTCAGGTGAAAAACTGTTTTTT.

This clonotype was picked up a small number of times. The chain employs TRBV2 and TRBJ2-5, with D tentatively TRBD2 (5 bases). CDR1 and CDR2 from the germline V gene are SNHLY and FYNNEI. Trimming took 8 bases from V and 5 from J, leaving 9 bases between them. The CDR3 has 11 amino acids. The CDR3 DNA is TGTGCCAGCCGGACTGGGGAGACCCAGTACTTC. It yields the protein CASRTGETQYF.

V and J are TRBV6-6 and TRBJ1-1, with D unresolved. The germline V and J ends were trimmed by 10 bases and 0 bases, with 12 bases remaining between them. CDR3 size: 13 residues. Germline V gives CDR1 MNHNY, CDR2 SVGAGI (reference sequence). The CDR3, as DNA: TGTGCCATCGAAGGGAACATGAACACTGAAGCTTTCTTT. Its protein is CAIEGNMNTEAFF.

The J gene is TRBJ1-1, the V gene TRBV10-3, with D unclear. The V gene lost 6 bases and the J gene lost 0 bases, with 11 bases spanning the gap. This CDR3 is built from 14 residues. The germline V gene encodes CDR1 ENHRY and CDR2 SYGVKD. The CDR3 DNA sequence: TGTGCCATCAGCCTTGGACGGATGAACACTGAAGCTTTCTTT. Translating gives CAISLGRMNTEAFF.

The CDR3 region is CSVGTGDNQPQHF. The CDR3 nucleotides read TGCAGCGTTGGGACAGGTGATAATCAGCCCCAGCATTTT. The chain has TRBV29-1 and TRBJ1-5; TRBD1 agrees at 7 bases. Trimming removed 4 bases from V and 4 bases from J; junction bases left unmatched: 4. CDR1 is SQVTM, CDR2 ANQGSEA, per germline. This CDR3 spans 13 amino acids.

Only a few counts were recorded for this clonotype. The chain combines TRBV20-1 with TRBJ1-1; D uncertain. V lost 3 bases to trimming and J lost 6 bases, with 11 bases between them. The CDR3 is made up of 12 amino acids. Germline loops: CDR1 DFQATT, CDR2 SNEGSKA (reference sequence). CDR3: CSARIVGAEAFF. CDR3 in DNA: TGCAGTGCTAGGATAGTTGGGGCTGAAGCTTTCTTT.

This clonotype showed up many times. The CDR3 region has the DNA TGCGCCAGCAGCCCCACCTACAGGGATGGGCCTGAAGCTTTCTTT. Protein: CASSPTYRDGPEAFF. This rearrangement joins TRBV5-1 to TRBJ1-1, with D possibly being TRBD1 (6 bases). CDR1 and CDR2 (germline): SGHRS, YFSETQ. V was clipped by 4 bases and J by 6 bases, with 19 bases between them. The CDR3 has 15 residues.

The sample holds many counts of this clonotype. CDR3 nucleotides: TGTGCCAGCAGCCCGAGGACGGAACAAGAGACCCAGTACTTC. Its protein product is CASSPRTEQETQYF. The genes are TRBV7-9 and TRBJ2-5; D gene unclear. V was trimmed by 5 bases and J by 2 bases, leaving 12 bases between them. The CDR3 is 14 residues long. Per the germline V gene, CDR1 is SEHNR and CDR2 is FQNEAQ (reference sequence).

J is TRBJ2-3 and V is TRBV4-1; D gene uncertain. Germline lookup yields CDR1 MGHRA and CDR2 YSYEKL. The CDR3 has 14 amino acids. V dropped 3 bases and J dropped 6 bases, with 13 bases sitting between them. In DNA form, the CDR3 reads TGCGCCAGCAGCCAGTACTTGTTGATCGATACGCAGTATTTT. Translating gives CASSQYLLIDTQYF.

This clonotype was recorded many times. The chain carries TRBV18 and TRBJ1-1; TRBD1 might be the D (5 bases). The CDR3 is 14 amino acids. The germline gives CDR1 KGHSH, CDR2 LQKENI. Trimming left V 4 bases short and J 1 base short, with 10 bases between. This chain's CDR3 is CASSLEGRNTEAFF. The CDR3 DNA sequence: TGTGCCAGCTCACTGGAGGGGAGGAACACTGAAGCTTTCTTT.

The rearrangement uses TRBV7-9 and TRBJ2-7; the match to TRBD1 covers 8 bases. The CDR3 contains 16 residues. With V trimmed by 5 bases and J by 4 bases, 13 bases remained unmatched. Germline V gene sequence: CDR1 SEHNR, CDR2 FQNEAQ (reference sequence). The CDR3 sequence: CASSPGLSNRGYEQYF. The CDR3 coding sequence is TGTGCCAGCAGCCCTGGTTTGAGTAACAGGGGGTACGAGCAGTACTTC.

This clonotype was observed at least ten times. The rearrangement uses TRBV12-3 or TRBV12-4 and TRBJ1-1, with D possibly matching TRBD1 (5 bases). V dropped 3 bases and J dropped 0 bases, with 11 bases sitting between them. The CDR3 spans 15 residues. CDR3 in DNA: TGTGCCAGCAGTTTGCAAGGGGAGTTGAACACTGAAGCTTTCTTT. Residues: CASSLQGELNTEAFF.

This clonotype has a count of ten or more. The V and J genes are TRBV5-1 and TRBJ2-7; D is uncertain. CDR3 length: 16 amino acids. Germline V gene sequence: CDR1 SGHRS, CDR2 YFSETQ. V lost 0 bases to trimming and J lost 5 bases, with 18 bases between them. The CDR3 is CASSLAGGAEVDEQYF. The CDR3 coding sequence is TGCGCCAGCAGCTTGGCCGGCGGCGCCGAGGTCGACGAGCAGTACTTC.

At least ten counts were recorded for this clonotype. J is TRBJ1-1 and V is TRBV5-6; maybe TRBD1 (6 bases). Trimming left V 4 bases short and J 4 bases short, with 14 bases between. This CDR3 spans 14 amino acids. Per the germline V gene, CDR1 is SGHDT and CDR2 is YYEEEE. The CDR3 sequence is CASSPSQGTTEAFF. The CDR3 bases are TGTGCCAGCAGCCCCTCACAGGGAACCACTGAAGCTTTCTTT.

There are many counts of this clonotype. The gene calls are TRBV11-2 and TRBJ2-7, with 8 bases identical to TRBD2. Germline lookup yields CDR1 SGHAT and CDR2 FQNNGV. The CDR3 runs to 15 residues. V was clipped by 4 bases and J by 2 bases; unmatched bases: 7. In nucleotides, the CDR3 is TGTGCCAGCAGCTCAATAGCGGGACCCGCCTACGAGCAGTACTTC. This translates into CASSSIAGPAYEQYF.

This clonotype was counted between two and nine times. The chain is built from TRBV6-5 and TRBJ2-1, with 14 bases fitting TRBD2. CDR1 and CDR2 (germline): MNHEY, SVGAGI. CDR3 length: 17 amino acids. Germline trimming cut 6 bases from V and 4 bases from J; bases unmatched to any gene: 8. CDR3 sequence (DNA): TGTGCCAGCAGCGTCGGGACTAGCGGGGGAGAATACAATGAGCAGTTCTTC. It codes for CASSVGTSGGEYNEQFF.